The 3 T cell receptor beta chains given below trace back to one sample, sequenced in a study of shared clonotypes between healthy human individuals. Clones were read by immunoSEQ multiplex PCR, and TCRdb kept only the in-frame ones, dropping some. Of more than 2,000,000 clones in the sample, more than 80% were seen once. The sequenced material came from naive CD4+ T cells from PBMCs. Indicated subset: CD45RA+ positively selected. The receptors here all came from a young man in good health. Some clones in this sample may be carry-over from other donors' samples.

This clone was observed once. J is TRBJ2-6 and V is TRBV6-5; D is perhaps TRBD1 (5 bases). This CDR3 comprises 14 residues. The V gene lost 5 bases and the J gene lost 5 bases, with 10 bases spanning the gap. Germline V gene lookup returns CDR1 MNHEY and CDR2 SVGAGI. CDR3 in amino acids: CASSPSGRANVLTF. The CDR3, as DNA: TGTGCCAGCAGTCCCTCAGGGAGGGCCAACGTCCTGACTTTC.

V usage is TRBV19 and J usage is TRBJ1-2, with 9 bases lining up with TRBD1. After removal of 6 bases from V and 4 bases from J, the junction contained 9 bases not matched to a gene. Per the germline V gene, CDR1 is LNHDA and CDR2 is SQIVND (reference sequence). There are 15 residues in the CDR3. CDR3: CASRREDRGSYGYTF. Written as DNA, the CDR3 is TGTGCCAGTAGAAGAGAGGACAGGGGTAGCTATGGCTACACCTTC.

In DNA, the CDR3 is TGTGCCAGCAGTTACTCGTTCGTTTACAATGAGCAGTTCTTC. Protein: CASSYSFVYNEQFF. The chain has TRBV6-5 and TRBJ2-1; D is uncertain. Trimming pared 0 bases from V and 4 bases from J, leaving 7 bases between. From germline, CDR1 is MNHEY and CDR2 SVGAGI. The CDR3 spans 14 residues.